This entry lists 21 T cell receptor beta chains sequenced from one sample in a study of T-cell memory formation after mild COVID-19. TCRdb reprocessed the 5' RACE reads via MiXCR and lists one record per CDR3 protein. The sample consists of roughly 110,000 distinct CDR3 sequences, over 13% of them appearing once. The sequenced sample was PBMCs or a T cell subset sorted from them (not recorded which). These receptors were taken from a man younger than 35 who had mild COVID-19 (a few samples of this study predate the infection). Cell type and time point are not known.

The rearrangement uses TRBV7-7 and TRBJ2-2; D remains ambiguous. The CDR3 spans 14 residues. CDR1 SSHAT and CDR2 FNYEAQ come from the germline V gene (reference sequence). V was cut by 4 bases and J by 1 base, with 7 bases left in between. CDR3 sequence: CASSSSRNTGELFF. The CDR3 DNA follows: TGTGCCAGCAGCTCCTCCAGGAACACCGGGGAGCTGTTTTTT.

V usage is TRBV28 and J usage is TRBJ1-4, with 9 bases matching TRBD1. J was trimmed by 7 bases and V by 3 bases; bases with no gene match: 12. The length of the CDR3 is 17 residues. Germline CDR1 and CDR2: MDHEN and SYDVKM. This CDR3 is CASSFPPNRDRAEKLFF. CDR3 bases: TGTGCCAGCAGTTTTCCCCCTAATAGGGACAGGGCTGAAAAACTGTTTTTT.

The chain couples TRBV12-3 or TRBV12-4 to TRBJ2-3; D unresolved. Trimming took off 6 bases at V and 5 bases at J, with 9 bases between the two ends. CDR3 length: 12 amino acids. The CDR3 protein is CASRYTVDTQYF. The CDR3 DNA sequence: TGTGCCAGCAGGTACACCGTAGATACGCAGTATTTT.

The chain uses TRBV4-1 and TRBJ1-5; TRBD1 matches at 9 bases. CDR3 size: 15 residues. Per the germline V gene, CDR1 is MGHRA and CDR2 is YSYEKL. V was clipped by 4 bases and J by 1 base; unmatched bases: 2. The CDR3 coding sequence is TGCGCCAGCAGCCCGACAGGGGGGAGCAATCAGCCCCAGCATTTT. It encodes CASSPTGGSNQPQHF.

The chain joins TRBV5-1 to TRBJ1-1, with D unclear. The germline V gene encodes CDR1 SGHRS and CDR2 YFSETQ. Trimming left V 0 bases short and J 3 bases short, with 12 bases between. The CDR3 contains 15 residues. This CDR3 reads CASSLALFADTEAFF. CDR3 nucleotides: TGCGCCAGCAGCTTGGCCCTGTTCGCTGACACTGAAGCTTTCTTT.

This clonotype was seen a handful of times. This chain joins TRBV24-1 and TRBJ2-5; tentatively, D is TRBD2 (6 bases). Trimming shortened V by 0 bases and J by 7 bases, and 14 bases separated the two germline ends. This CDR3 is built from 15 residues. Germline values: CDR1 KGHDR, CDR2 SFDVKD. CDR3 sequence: CATSDLSSGLMTQYF. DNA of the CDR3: TGTGCCACCAGTGATTTGAGTAGCGGTCTTATGACCCAGTACTTC.

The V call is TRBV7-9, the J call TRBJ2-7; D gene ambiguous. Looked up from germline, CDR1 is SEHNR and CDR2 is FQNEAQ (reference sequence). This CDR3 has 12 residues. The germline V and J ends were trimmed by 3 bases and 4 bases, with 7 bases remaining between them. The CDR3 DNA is TGTGCCAGCAGCTTCGATGGATACGAGCAGTACGTC. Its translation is CASSFDGYEQYV.

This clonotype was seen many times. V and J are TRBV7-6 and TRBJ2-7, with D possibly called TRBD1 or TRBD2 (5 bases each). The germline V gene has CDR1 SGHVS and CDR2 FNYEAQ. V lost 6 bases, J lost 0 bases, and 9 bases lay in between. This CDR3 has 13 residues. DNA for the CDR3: TGTGCCAGCAGGGACGGGACCTCCTACGAGCAGTACTTC. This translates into CASRDGTSYEQYF.

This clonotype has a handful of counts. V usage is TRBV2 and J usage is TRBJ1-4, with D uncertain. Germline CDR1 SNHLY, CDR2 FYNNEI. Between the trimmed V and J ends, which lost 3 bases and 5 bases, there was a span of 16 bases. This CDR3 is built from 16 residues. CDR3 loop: CASSDQEASLNEKLFF. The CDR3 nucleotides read TGTGCCAGCAGTGATCAGGAGGCGTCCCTAAATGAAAAACTGTTTTTT.

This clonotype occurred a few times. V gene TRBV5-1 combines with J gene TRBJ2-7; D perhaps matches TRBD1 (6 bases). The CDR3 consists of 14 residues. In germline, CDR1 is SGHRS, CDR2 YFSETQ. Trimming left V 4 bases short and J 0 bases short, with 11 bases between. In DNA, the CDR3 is TGCGCCAGCAGCCCCGGGACAAACTCCTACGAGCAGTACTTC. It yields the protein CASSPGTNSYEQYF.

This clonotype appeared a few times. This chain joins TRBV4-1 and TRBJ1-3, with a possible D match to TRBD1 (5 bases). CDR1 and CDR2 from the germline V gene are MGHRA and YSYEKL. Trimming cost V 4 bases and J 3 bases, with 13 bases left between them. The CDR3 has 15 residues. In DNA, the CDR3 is TGCGCCAGCAGCCGATCGCCAGGGAGTGGAAACACCATATATTTT. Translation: CASSRSPGSGNTIYF.

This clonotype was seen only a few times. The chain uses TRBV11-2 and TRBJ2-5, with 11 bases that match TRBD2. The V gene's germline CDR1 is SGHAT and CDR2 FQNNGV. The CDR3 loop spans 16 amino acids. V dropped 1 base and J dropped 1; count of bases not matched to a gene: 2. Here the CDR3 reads CASSLGLAGFQETQYF. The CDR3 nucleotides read TGTGCCAGCAGCTTAGGACTAGCGGGGTTCCAAGAGACCCAGTACTTC.

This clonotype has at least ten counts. The CDR3 protein is CASSFGSSYEQYF. The CDR3 DNA is TGCGCCAGCAGCTTCGGAAGCTCCTACGAGCAGTACTTC. V usage is TRBV5-1 and J usage is TRBJ2-7; D remains ambiguous. Trimming left V 2 bases short and J 0 bases short, with 6 bases between. The CDR3 has 13 residues. Per germline, CDR1 SGHRS and CDR2 YFSETQ.

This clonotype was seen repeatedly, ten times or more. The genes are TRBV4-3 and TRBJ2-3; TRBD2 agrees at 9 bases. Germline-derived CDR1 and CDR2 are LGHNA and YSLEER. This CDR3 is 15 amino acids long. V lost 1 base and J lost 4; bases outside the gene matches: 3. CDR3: CASSQGLAVPDTQYF. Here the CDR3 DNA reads TGCGCCAGCAGCCAAGGACTAGCGGTTCCAGATACGCAGTATTTT.

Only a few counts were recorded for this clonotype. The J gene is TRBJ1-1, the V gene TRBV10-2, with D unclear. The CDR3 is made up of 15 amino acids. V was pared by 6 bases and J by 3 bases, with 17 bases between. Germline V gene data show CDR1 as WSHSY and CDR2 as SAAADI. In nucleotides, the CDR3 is TGCGCCAGCAGAGAGGTTACAATCCCGGACACTGAAGCTTTCTTT. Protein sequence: CASREVTIPDTEAFF.

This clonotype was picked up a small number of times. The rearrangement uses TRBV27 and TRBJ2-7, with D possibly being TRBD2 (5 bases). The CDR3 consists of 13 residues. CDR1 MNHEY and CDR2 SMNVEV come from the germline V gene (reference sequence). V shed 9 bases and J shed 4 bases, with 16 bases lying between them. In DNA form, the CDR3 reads TGTGCCAGGCGGGTCAAGCGACCGTACGAGCAGTACTTC. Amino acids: CARRVKRPYEQYF.

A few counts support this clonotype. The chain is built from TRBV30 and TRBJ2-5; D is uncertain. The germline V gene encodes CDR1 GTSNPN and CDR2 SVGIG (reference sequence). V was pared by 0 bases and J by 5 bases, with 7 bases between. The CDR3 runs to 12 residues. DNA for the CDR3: TGTGCCTGGAGTGTACACGGGGAGACCCAGTACTTC. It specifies CAWSVHGETQYF.

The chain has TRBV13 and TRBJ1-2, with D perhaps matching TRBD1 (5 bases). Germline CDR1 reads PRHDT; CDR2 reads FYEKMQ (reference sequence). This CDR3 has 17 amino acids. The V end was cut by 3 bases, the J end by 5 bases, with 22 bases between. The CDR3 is CASSLGTGRAAGYGYTF. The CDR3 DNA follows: TGTGCCAGCAGCTTGGGGACGGGCAGGGCTGCTGGGTATGGCTACACCTTC.

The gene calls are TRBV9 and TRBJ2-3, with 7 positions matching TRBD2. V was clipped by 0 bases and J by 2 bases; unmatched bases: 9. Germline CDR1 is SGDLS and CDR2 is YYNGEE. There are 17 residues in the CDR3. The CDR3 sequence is CASSVGWQRGVTDTQYF. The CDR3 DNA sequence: TGTGCCAGCAGCGTAGGTTGGCAGCGGGGAGTCACAGATACGCAGTATTTT. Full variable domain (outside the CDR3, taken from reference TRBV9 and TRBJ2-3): DSGVTQTPKHLITATGQRVTLRCSPRSGDLSVYWYQQSLDQGLQFLIQYYNGEERAKGNILERFSAQQFPDLHSELNLSSLELGDSALYFCASSVGWQRGVTDTQYFGPGTRLTVL.

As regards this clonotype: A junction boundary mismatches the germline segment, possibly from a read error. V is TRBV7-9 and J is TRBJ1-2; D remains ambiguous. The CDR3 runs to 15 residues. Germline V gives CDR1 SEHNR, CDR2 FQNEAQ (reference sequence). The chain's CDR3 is CASSLSGFSNSGYTF. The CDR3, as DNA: TGTGCCAGCAGCTTAAGCGGCTTCTCTAACTCTGGCTACACCTTC.

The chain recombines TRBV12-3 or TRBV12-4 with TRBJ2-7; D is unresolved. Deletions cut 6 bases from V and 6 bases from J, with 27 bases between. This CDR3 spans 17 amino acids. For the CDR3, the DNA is TGTGCCAGCAGCTCGAGCCGGTGGCTTCACCTATCGGGCGAGCAGTACTTC. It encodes CASSSSRWLHLSGEQYF.